The 29 T cell receptor beta chains reported below all come from one sample, sequenced in a study of blood T cells in healthy people across ages. Next came a second PCR, run for about 6 to 12 cycles, which used a sample-barcoded 5' primer along with a J-beta primer mix. TCRdb called the 5' RACE reads again in MiXCR, with one record for every CDR3 protein. The sample shows more than 1 million distinct CDR3 sequences, more than 35% of them seen only once. The source material was blood. The origin of the receptors is a woman in her sixties or seventies in good health.

This clonotype was detected only once. The chain links TRBV12-3 or TRBV12-4 to TRBJ2-1, with D tentatively TRBD2 (6 bases). Deletions cut 6 bases from V and 8 bases from J, with 14 bases between. The CDR3 has 13 amino acids. The CDR3 DNA follows: TGTGCCAGCAGCACGGGGGATTTCGATGAGCAGTTCTTC. This sequence encodes CASSTGDFDEQFF.

With respect to this clonotype: A much larger clone is a single base away; this may be a read error. The J gene is TRBJ2-3, the V gene TRBV27; D remains unclear. The CDR3 extends over 12 amino acids. CDR1 and CDR2 (germline): MNHEY, SMNVEV (reference sequence). The CDR3 sequence: CTSSWVGDTQYF. Written as DNA, the CDR3 is TGTACCAGCAGCTGGGTGGGGGATACGCAGTATTTT.

The V call is TRBV7-6, the J call TRBJ2-3; TRBD1 matches at 8 bases. The CDR3 sequence is 16 residues long. Looked up from germline, CDR1 is SGHVS and CDR2 is FNYEAQ. The J segment lost 7 bases and the V segment lost 6 bases, leaving 15 bases of the junction unmatched. The CDR3 is CASSSMGTGRSNTQYF. Here the CDR3 DNA reads TGTGCCAGCAGTTCCATGGGGACAGGACGTTCGAATACGCAGTATTTT.

The chain joins TRBV6-1 to TRBJ2-3; D unclear. The CDR3 contains 14 residues. The V gene's germline CDR1 is MNHNS and CDR2 SASEGT. V was shortened by 7 bases and J by 4 bases, with 15 bases between the two germline ends. The CDR3 region is CASKGLHGADTQYF. In DNA, the CDR3 is TGTGCCAGCAAAGGTTTGCACGGCGCAGATACGCAGTATTTT.

The chain uses TRBV3-1 and TRBJ2-7; D is unresolved. The germline gives CDR1 LGHDT, CDR2 YNNKEL (reference sequence). The CDR3 contains 13 residues. V lost 1 base and J 7 bases, leaving 11 bases between the germline ends. CDR3 in amino acids: CASSQGIVLEQYF. The CDR3 DNA sequence: TGTGCCAGCAGCCAAGGGATCGTATTAGAGCAGTACTTC.

Only a few counts were recorded for this clonotype. The chain recombines TRBV29-1 with TRBJ2-3; TRBD1 aligns across 8 bases. Germline V gene sequence: CDR1 SQVTM, CDR2 ANQGSEA. The CDR3 sequence is 15 residues long. V dropped 3 bases and J dropped 4; count of bases not matched to a gene: 9. The CDR3 DNA is TGCAGCGTTGATCCCGGACAGGGATCCGCAGATACGCAGTATTTT. As protein: CSVDPGQGSADTQYF.

This clonotype was found a few times. The chain couples TRBV5-1 to TRBJ2-1; tentatively, D is TRBD2 (5 bases). Germline V gene data show CDR1 as SGHRS and CDR2 as YFSETQ. V lost 0 bases and J lost 5, with 9 bases in between. The length of the CDR3 is 14 residues. CDR3 amino acids: CASSLGKRDNEQFF. CDR3 sequence (DNA): TGCGCCAGCAGCTTGGGGAAGAGGGACAATGAGCAGTTCTTC. Full variable domain (outside the CDR3, taken from reference TRBV5-1 and TRBJ2-1): KAGVTQTPRYLIKTRGQQVTLSCSPISGHRSVSWYQQTPGQGLQFLFEYFSETQRNKGNFPGRFSGRQFSNSRSEMNVSTLELGDSALYLCASSLGKRDNEQFFGPGTRLTVL.

This clonotype was detected a few times. The chain carries TRBV10-1 and TRBJ2-3, with 7 bases aligning to TRBD2. Per germline, CDR1 WNHNN and CDR2 SYGVQD (reference sequence). This CDR3 is built from 12 residues. V lost 4 bases to trimming and J lost 10 bases; unmatched junction nucleotides: 5. CDR3 DNA sequence: TGCGCCAGCAGTGCCCCGGGGGGTGCGCAGTATTTT. It yields the protein CASSAPGGAQYF.

The chain employs TRBV5-6 and TRBJ2-1, with D tentatively TRBD1 (5 bases). There are 16 residues in the CDR3. The germline V and J ends were trimmed by 4 bases and 2 bases, with 16 bases remaining between them. Germline values: CDR1 SGHDT, CDR2 YYEEEE. The CDR3 loop is CASSPRQTPTYNEQFF. DNA for the CDR3: TGTGCCAGCAGCCCCCGACAGACGCCAACCTACAATGAGCAGTTCTTC.

This clonotype was recorded a few times. The chain carries TRBV15 and TRBJ1-1; D not resolved. V lost 0 bases to trimming and J lost 5 bases, with 19 bases between them. CDR3 length equals 17 residues. The germline V gene encodes CDR1 LNHNV and CDR2 YYDKDF (reference sequence). The CDR3 region has the DNA TGTGCCACCAGCAGAGATTACGGCGGAGGCGGTAGGACTGAAGCTTTCTTT. Translation: CATSRDYGGGGRTEAFF.

The chain joins TRBV6-5 to TRBJ1-1; D gene unclear. Between the trimmed V and J ends, which lost 2 bases and 0 bases, there was a span of 13 bases. Germline lookup yields CDR1 MNHEY and CDR2 SVGAGI. The CDR3 sequence is 16 residues long. The CDR3, as DNA: TGTGCCAGCAGTTACGGACTAAGGAGGATGAACACTGAAGCTTTCTTT. As protein: CASSYGLRRMNTEAFF.

The J gene is TRBJ2-1, the V gene TRBV28, with 8 bases identical to TRBD2. V shed 2 bases and J 8 bases; nucleotides not matched to a gene: 11. Germline lookup yields CDR1 MDHEN and CDR2 SYDVKM. The CDR3 extends over 16 amino acids. The CDR3 DNA is TGTGCCAGCAGTTTAATACCGAGCGGGAGATACGATGAGCAGTTCTTC. Translated: CASSLIPSGRYDEQFF.

The chain employs TRBV4-2 and TRBJ1-6; the D is unclear. Per germline, CDR1 LGHNA and CDR2 YNFKEQ. V shed 3 bases and J shed 10 bases, with 10 bases lying between them. This CDR3 contains 13 residues. The CDR3 region is CASSQALGSPLHF. CDR3 sequence (DNA): TGTGCCAGCAGCCAGGCGTTGGGGTCACCCCTCCACTTT.

This clonotype occurred a few times. The chain couples TRBV29-1 to TRBJ2-3; D possibly corresponds to TRBD1 (6 bases). The ends were cut back, 7 bases at V and 0 bases at J, with 8 bases in the middle. CDR1 and CDR2 (germline): SQVTM, ANQGSEA. The CDR3 extends over 12 amino acids. CDR3: CSAGQSTDTQYF. CDR3 sequence (DNA): TGCAGCGCCGGACAGAGCACAGATACGCAGTATTTT.

The CDR3 DNA is TGCGCCAGCAGCTCCGACAGGGGGCCTGGACTAGCGGGAGAGAGAGGCAATGAGCAGTTCTTC. Amino acids: CASSSDRGPGLAGERGNEQFF. The chain has TRBV5-1 and TRBJ2-1; 13 bases fit TRBD2. V was pared by 3 bases and J by 6 bases, with 21 bases of the junction left unmatched. This CDR3 region has 21 residues. Germline CDR1 and CDR2: SGHRS and YFSETQ.

The chain links TRBV5-1 to TRBJ2-2, with D hard to call. V lost 3 bases to trimming and J lost 4 bases, with 13 bases between them. Germline lookup yields CDR1 SGHRS and CDR2 YFSETQ. The CDR3 is made up of 15 amino acids. CDR3 sequence reads: CASSWVDGTTGELFF. For the CDR3, the DNA is TGCGCCAGCAGCTGGGTGGACGGCACCACCGGGGAGCTGTTTTTT.

The rearrangement uses TRBV5-5 and TRBJ2-3, with 11 bases matching TRBD1. There are 16 residues in the CDR3. With V trimmed by 4 bases and J by 2 bases, 6 bases remained unmatched. Germline values: CDR1 SGHKS, CDR2 YYEKEE (reference sequence). CDR3 nucleotide sequence: TGTGCCAGCAGCGTAAGGGACAGGGGGTACACAGATACGCAGTATTTT. Its protein product is CASSVRDRGYTDTQYF.

This sequence joins TRBV14 and TRBJ2-1, with 14 bases that match TRBD2. This CDR3 region has 20 residues. The V gene end was trimmed by 1 base and the J gene end by 4 bases; junction bases not matched to a gene: 12. CDR1 and CDR2 from the germline V gene are SGHDN and FVKESK. CDR3 in DNA: TGTGCCAGCAGCCAAGCTACGGGACTAGCGGGAGTAGGTGGTTACAATGAGCAGTTCTTC. Encoded protein: CASSQATGLAGVGGYNEQFF.

The chain employs TRBV2 and TRBJ2-5, with D tentatively TRBD1 (5 bases). From germline, CDR1 is SNHLY and CDR2 FYNNEI. CDR3 length: 15 amino acids. V was shortened by 4 bases and J by 1 base, with 13 bases between the two germline ends. The CDR3 nucleotides read TGTGCCAGCAGTGGGCCCAGGGCCTTCCAAGAGACCCAGTACTTC. Residues: CASSGPRAFQETQYF.

V usage is TRBV20-1 and J usage is TRBJ1-1; 8 positions match TRBD1. V trimming: 3 bases; J trimming: 4 bases; junction bases outside the gene matches: 7. Looked up from germline, CDR1 is DFQATT and CDR2 is SNEGSKA (reference sequence). The length of the CDR3 is 14 residues. The CDR3 bases are TGCAGTGCTAGGGGAACTACAGGGGGCACTGAAGCTTTCTTT. It translates to CSARGTTGGTEAFF.

The chain is built from TRBV11-2 and TRBJ2-5; 11 bases map to TRBD2. The J call may be incorrect, as the DNA end agrees better with TRBJ2-7. The CDR3 extends over 15 amino acids. Germline V CDR1 and CDR2: SGHAT, FQNNGV. CDR3 in amino acids: CASSFGTSGFYEQYF. CDR3 nucleotides: TGTGCCAGCAGCTTTGGGACTAGCGGTTTCTACGAGCAGTACTTC.

In its sample, this clonotype was seen once. The chain joins TRBV5-1 to TRBJ2-3, with 7 bases lining up with TRBD1. The ends lost 6 bases at V and 1 base at J; junction bases unmatched: 8. Per germline, CDR1 SGHRS and CDR2 YFSETQ. The CDR3 has 15 residues. This chain's CDR3 is CASTTGAGGTDTQYF. The CDR3 region has the DNA TGCGCCAGCACCACAGGGGCAGGTGGCACAGATACGCAGTATTTT.

The chain couples TRBV28 to TRBJ1-1; D is unresolved. The CDR3 totals 14 residues. The germline gives CDR1 MDHEN, CDR2 SYDVKM. Deletions cut 6 bases from V and 6 bases from J, with 17 bases between. In nucleotides, the CDR3 is TGTGCCAGCAGCCACACCCCTTCCGGAGCTGAAGCTTTCTTT. This codes for CASSHTPSGAEAFF. The whole variable domain, remainder taken from reference TRBV28 and TRBJ1-1, is DVKVTQSSRYLVKRTGEKVFLECVQDMDHENMFWYRQDPGLGLRLIYFSYDVKMKEKGDIPEGYSVSREKKERFSLILESASTNQTSMYLCASSHTPSGAEAFFGQGTRLTVV.

The genes are TRBV4-2 and TRBJ2-7; 9 bases are a match to TRBD1. Germline V gene sequence: CDR1 LGHNA, CDR2 YNFKEQ. The CDR3 has 14 residues. V lost 5 bases, J lost 3 bases, and 5 bases stayed unmatched. This CDR3 reads CASSTGQGLYEQYF. CDR3 nucleotide sequence: TGTGCCAGCAGCACAGGACAGGGGCTCTACGAGCAGTACTTC.

The V gene is TRBV20-1, the J gene TRBJ2-3; D may correspond to TRBD1 or TRBD2 (7 bases each). Trimming took 0 bases from V and 5 from J, leaving 15 bases between them. Germline V gene lookup returns CDR1 DFQATT and CDR2 SNEGSKA (reference sequence). The CDR3 is 15 residues long. The CDR3: CSARDGRGPGDTQYF. CDR3 nucleotide sequence: TGCAGTGCTAGAGATGGGAGGGGGCCTGGAGATACGCAGTATTTT.

This chain connects TRBV7-6 to TRBJ1-2, with 8 positions matching TRBD1. Germline assignment: CDR1 SGHVS and CDR2 FNYEAQ. The CDR3 has 14 residues. Unmatched junction bases numbered 6, after V lost 1 base and J lost 8 bases. The CDR3 here is CASSLEDRGGGYTF. CDR3 sequence (DNA): TGTGCCAGCAGCTTAGAAGACAGGGGAGGAGGCTACACCTTC.

V usage is TRBV6-1 and J usage is TRBJ1-2, with D possibly being TRBD1 (6 bases). Trimming took 1 base from V and 9 from J, leaving 15 bases between them. The germline V gene encodes CDR1 MNHNS and CDR2 SASEGT. The CDR3 is 14 residues long. The CDR3 sequence: CASSEVAGQKRYTF. In nucleotides, the CDR3 is TGTGCCAGCAGTGAAGTTGCGGGACAAAAGCGCTACACCTTC.

The J gene is TRBJ1-2, the V gene TRBV20-1; 11 bases are a match to TRBD1. Germline loops: CDR1 DFQATT, CDR2 SNEGSKA (reference sequence). The CDR3 has 15 amino acids. V lost 3 bases to trimming and J lost 3 bases; unmatched junction nucleotides: 6. As DNA, the CDR3 is TGCAGTGCTAGGTTCATGGGACAGGGGGACTATGGCTACACCTTC. It encodes CSARFMGQGDYGYTF.

This chain links TRBV27 with TRBJ2-5; possible D gene TRBD2, 6 bases. With 5 bases removed from V and 11 bases from J, the gap between germline ends came to 21 bases. This CDR3 region has 14 residues. Germline V CDR1 and CDR2: MNHEY, SMNVEV (reference sequence). CDR3 sequence: CASSQSVGGREQYF. For the CDR3, the DNA is TGTGCCAGCAGTCAATCAGTCGGGGGACGGGAGCAGTACTTC.